The clone carrying this T cell receptor (beta chain) was detected only a few times. Its cognate antigen is unknown. This sample is part of a study of beta chain features in type 1 diabetes. Whole-study results and caveats: The study found moderately but significantly shorter TCRB CDR3s in all four CD4+ subsets of Type 1 diabetes patients.

The CDR3 consists of 16 residues. CDR1 and CDR2 (germline): SGDLS, YYNGEE. Trimming removed 0 bases at V and 0 bases at J, with 9 bases between. Expressed TCRB transcripts were sequenced after all isolated RNA was converted to cDNA. Sequencing used immunoSEQ multiplex PCR; TCRdb keeps in-frame clones, though not all of them. Among 220,000 or so clones, 55% to 70% were seen once, and the ten largest hold almost 0.055%. Every single donor gave one heparinised blood draw, and these averaged approximately 100 mL. Sequences were obtained from naive CD4+ T cells from blood. The receptor was derived from a man in his thirties or forties in good health. This rearrangement joins TRBV9 to TRBJ2-2; a possible D gene is TRBD2 (5 bases). The chain's CDR3 is CASSVGTGANTGELFF. CDR3 nucleotide sequence: TGTGCCAGCAGCGTAGGGACTGGAGCGAACACCGGGGAGCTGTTTTTT.